In its sample, the clone carrying this T cell receptor beta chain was seen many times. The data are from a study of Graves' ophthalmopathy and Graves' hyperthyroidism. The CDR3 runs to 11 residues. Per germline, CDR1 DFQATT and CDR2 SNEGSKA (reference sequence). Deletions cut 6 bases from V and 7 bases from J, with 9 bases between. Other autoimmune diseases, uncontrolled infections, pregnancy or lactation excluded patients from enrollment. Amplification targeted the TCR beta CDR3 regions, with RNA transcripts as the source material. HTBI-primed first-round RT-PCR preceded second-round multiplex PCR. Each CDR3 protein gets one entry after TCRdb re-called the multiplex PCR reads with MiXCR. This table holds 300,000 to 350,000 distinct CDR3 sequences, roughly a sixth found once.

Sample: peripheral blood. This TCR was recovered from an adult man with Graves' ophthalmopathy. V is TRBV20-1 and J is TRBJ2-2; no definite D call. CDR3 protein: CSATFNGELFF. In nucleotides, the CDR3 is TGCAGTGCAACCTTCAACGGGGAGCTGTTTTTT.